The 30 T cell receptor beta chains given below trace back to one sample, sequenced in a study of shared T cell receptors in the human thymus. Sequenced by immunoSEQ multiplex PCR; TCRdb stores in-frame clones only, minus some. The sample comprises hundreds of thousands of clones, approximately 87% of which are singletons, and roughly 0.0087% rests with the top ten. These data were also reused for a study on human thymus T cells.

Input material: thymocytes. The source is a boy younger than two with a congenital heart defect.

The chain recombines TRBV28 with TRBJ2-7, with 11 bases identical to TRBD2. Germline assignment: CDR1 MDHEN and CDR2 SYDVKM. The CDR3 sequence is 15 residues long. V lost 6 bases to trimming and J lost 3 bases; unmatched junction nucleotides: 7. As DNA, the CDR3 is TGTGCCAGCAGCCCGACTAGCGGGGCGATCTACGAGCAGTACTTC. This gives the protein CASSPTSGAIYEQYF.

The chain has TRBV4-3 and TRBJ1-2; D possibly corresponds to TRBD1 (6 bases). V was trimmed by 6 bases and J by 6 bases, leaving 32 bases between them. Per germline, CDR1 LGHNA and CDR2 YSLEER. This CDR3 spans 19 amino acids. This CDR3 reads CASSINTLANRTVGDGYTF. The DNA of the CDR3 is TGCGCCAGCAGTATCAATACCCTCGCGAACAGGACAGTAGGTGATGGCTACACCTTC.

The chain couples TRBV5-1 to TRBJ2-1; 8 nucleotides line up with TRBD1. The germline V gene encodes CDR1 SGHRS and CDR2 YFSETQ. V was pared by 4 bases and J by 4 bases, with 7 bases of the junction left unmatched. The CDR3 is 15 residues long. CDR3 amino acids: CASSPGQGEYNEQFF. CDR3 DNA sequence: TGCGCCAGCAGCCCCGGACAGGGCGAATACAATGAGCAGTTCTTC. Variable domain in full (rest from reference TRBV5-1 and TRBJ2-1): KAGVTQTPRYLIKTRGQQVTLSCSPISGHRSVSWYQQTPGQGLQFLFEYFSETQRNKGNFPGRFSGRQFSNSRSEMNVSTLELGDSALYLCASSPGQGEYNEQFFGPGTRLTVL.

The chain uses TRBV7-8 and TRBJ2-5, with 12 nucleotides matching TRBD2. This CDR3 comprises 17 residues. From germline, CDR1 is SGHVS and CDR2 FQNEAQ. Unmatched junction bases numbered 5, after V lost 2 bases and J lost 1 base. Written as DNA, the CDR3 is TGTGCCAGCAGCTTACCTTCGACTAGCGGGGGCCAAGAGACCCAGTACTTC. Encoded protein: CASSLPSTSGGQETQYF.

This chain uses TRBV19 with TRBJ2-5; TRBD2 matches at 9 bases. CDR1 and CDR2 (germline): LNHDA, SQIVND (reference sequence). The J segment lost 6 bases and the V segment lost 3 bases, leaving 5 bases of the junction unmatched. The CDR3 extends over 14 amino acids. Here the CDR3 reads CASSIQREVKTQYF. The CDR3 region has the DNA TGTGCCAGTAGTATCCAGCGGGAGGTAAAGACCCAGTACTTC.

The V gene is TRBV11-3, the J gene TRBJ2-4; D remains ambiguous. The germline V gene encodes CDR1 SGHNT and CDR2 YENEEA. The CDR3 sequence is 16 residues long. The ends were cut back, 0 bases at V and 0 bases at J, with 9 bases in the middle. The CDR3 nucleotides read TGTGCCAGCAGCTTAGAAGGTAGCCTAGCCAAAAACATTCAGTACTTC. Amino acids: CASSLEGSLAKNIQYF.

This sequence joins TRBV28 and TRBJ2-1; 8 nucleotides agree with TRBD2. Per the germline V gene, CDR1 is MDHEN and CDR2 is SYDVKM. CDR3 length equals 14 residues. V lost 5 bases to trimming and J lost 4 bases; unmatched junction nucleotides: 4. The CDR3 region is CASSHSGTYNEQFF. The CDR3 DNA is TGTGCCAGCAGTCATAGCGGGACGTACAATGAGCAGTTCTTC.

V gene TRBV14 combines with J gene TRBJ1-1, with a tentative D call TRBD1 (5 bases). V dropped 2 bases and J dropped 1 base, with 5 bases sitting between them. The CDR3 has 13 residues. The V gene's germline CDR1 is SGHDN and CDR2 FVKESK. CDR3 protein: CASSQQGNTEAFF. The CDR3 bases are TGTGCCAGCAGCCAACAGGGGAACACTGAAGCTTTCTTT.

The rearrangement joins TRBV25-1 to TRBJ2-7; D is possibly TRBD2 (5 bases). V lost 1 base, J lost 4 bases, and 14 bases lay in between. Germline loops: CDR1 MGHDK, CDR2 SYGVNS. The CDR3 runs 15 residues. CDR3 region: CASSELRGRRYEQYF. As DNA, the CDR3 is TGTGCCAGCAGTGAATTGCGAGGGAGACGTTACGAGCAGTACTTC.

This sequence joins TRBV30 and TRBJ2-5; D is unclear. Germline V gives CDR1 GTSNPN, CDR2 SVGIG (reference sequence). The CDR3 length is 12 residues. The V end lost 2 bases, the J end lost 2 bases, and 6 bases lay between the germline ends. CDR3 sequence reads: CAWSYGQETQYF. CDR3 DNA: TGTGCCTGGAGTTACGGGCAAGAGACCCAGTACTTC.

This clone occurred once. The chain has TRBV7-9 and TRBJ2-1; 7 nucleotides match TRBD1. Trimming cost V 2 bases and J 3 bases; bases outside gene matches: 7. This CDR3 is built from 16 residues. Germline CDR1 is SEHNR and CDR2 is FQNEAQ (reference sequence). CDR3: CASSLLRQGDYNEQFF. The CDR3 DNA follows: TGTGCCAGCAGCTTACTTCGACAGGGTGACTACAATGAGCAGTTCTTC.

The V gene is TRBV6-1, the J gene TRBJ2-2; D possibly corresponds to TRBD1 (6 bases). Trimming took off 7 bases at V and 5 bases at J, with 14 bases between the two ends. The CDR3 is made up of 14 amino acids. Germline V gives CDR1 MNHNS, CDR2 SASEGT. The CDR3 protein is CASTKGGVTGELFF. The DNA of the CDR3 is TGTGCCAGCACCAAAGGGGGAGTTACCGGGGAGCTGTTTTTT.

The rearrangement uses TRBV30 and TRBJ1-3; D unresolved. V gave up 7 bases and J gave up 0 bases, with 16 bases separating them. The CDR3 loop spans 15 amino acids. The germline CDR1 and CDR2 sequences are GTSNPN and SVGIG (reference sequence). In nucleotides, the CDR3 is TGTGCCTCCAGACAAGGCCTAAACTCTGGAAACACCATATATTTT. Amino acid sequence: CASRQGLNSGNTIYF.

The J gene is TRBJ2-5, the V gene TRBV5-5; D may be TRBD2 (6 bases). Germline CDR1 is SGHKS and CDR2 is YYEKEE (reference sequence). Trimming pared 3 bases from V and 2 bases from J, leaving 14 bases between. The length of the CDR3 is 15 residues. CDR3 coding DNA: TGTGCCAGCAGCTGGGAGGAGGGTCTACAAGAGACCCAGTACTTC. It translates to CASSWEEGLQETQYF.

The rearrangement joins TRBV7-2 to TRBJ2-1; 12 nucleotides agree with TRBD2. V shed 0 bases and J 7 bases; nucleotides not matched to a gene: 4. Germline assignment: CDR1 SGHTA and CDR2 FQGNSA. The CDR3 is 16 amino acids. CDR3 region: CASSLALAGGLNEQFF. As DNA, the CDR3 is TGTGCCAGCAGCTTAGCGCTAGCGGGGGGGCTAAATGAGCAGTTCTTC. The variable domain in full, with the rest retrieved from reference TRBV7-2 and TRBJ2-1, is GAGVSQSPSNKVTEKGKDVELRCDPISGHTALYWYRQSLGQGLEFLIYFQGNSAPDKSGLPSDRFSAERTGGSVSTLTIQRTQQEDSAVYLCASSLALAGGLNEQFFGPGTRLTVL.

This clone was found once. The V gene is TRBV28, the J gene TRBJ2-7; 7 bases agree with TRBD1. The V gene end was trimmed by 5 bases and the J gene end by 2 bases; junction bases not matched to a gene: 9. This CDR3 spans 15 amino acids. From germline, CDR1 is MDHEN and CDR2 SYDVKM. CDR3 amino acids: CASSPDRRIPYEQYF. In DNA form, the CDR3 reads TGTGCCAGCAGTCCGGACAGGAGAATCCCCTACGAGCAGTACTTC.

CDR3 DNA sequence: TGCAGCGTTTCACAGGGCGCGGTGCAAGAGACCCAGTACTTC. As protein: CSVSQGAVQETQYF. This chain links TRBV29-1 with TRBJ2-5; tentatively, D is TRBD1 (6 bases). Between the trimmed V and J ends, which lost 5 bases and 2 bases, there was a span of 15 bases. CDR1 is SQVTM and CDR2 is ANQGSEA in the germline V gene. The CDR3 length is 14 residues.

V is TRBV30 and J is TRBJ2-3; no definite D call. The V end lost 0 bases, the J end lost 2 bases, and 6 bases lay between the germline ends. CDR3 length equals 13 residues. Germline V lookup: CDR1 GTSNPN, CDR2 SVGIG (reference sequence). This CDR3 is CAWSVDFTDTQYF. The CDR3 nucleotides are TGTGCCTGGAGTGTCGACTTCACAGATACGCAGTATTTT.

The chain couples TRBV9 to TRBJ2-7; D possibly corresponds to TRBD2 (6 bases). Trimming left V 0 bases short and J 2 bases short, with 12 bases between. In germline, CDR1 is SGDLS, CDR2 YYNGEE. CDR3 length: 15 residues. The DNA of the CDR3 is TGTGCCAGCAGCGTAGTTCCGGGGGAGACCTACGAGCAGTACTTC. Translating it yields CASSVVPGETYEQYF. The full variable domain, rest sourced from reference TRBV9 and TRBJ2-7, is DSGVTQTPKHLITATGQRVTLRCSPRSGDLSVYWYQQSLDQGLQFLIQYYNGEERAKGNILERFSAQQFPDLHSELNLSSLELGDSALYFCASSVVPGETYEQYFGPGTRLTVT.

Here the CDR3 reads CASSQDSPTSGGRVSGELFF. In DNA form, the CDR3 reads TGTGCCAGCAGCCAAGATTCCCCGACTAGCGGGGGCCGAGTTTCCGGGGAGCTGTTTTTT. This chain connects TRBV4-2 to TRBJ2-2; 12 bases agree with TRBD2. CDR3 size: 20 residues. CDR1 LGHNA and CDR2 YNFKEQ come from the germline V gene. The J segment lost 6 bases and the V segment lost 0 bases, leaving 14 bases of the junction unmatched.

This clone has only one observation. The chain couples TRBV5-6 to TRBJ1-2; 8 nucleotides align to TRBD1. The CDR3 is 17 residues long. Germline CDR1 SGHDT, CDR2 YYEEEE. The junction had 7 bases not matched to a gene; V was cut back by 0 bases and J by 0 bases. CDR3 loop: CASSLGGTGRANYGYTF. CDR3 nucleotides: TGTGCCAGCAGCTTGGGTGGGACAGGACGAGCTAACTATGGCTACACCTTC.

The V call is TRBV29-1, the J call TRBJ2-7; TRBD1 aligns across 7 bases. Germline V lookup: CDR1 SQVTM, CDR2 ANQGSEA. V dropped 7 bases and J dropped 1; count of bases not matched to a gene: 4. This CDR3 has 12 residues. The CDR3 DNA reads TGCAGCGCCCGGGACAGATCCTACGAGCAGTACTTC. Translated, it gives CSARDRSYEQYF.

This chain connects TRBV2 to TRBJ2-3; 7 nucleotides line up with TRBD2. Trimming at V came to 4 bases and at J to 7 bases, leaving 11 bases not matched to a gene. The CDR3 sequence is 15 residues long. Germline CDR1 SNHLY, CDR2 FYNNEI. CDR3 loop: CASSVETSEPNTQYF. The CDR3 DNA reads TGTGCCAGCAGTGTTGAAACTAGCGAGCCTAATACGCAGTATTTT.

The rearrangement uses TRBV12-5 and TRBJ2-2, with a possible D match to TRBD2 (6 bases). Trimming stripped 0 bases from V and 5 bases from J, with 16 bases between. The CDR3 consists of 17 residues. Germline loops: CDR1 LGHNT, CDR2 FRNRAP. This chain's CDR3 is CASGLVLGGGRTGELFF. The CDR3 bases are TGTGCTAGTGGTTTGGTACTTGGTGGAGGGAGGACCGGGGAGCTGTTTTTT.

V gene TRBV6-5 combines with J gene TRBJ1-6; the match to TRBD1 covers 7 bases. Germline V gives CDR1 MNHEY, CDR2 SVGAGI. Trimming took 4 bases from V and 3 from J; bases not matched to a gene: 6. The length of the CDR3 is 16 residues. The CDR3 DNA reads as TGTGCCAGCAGTTCCAAGGACAGGAACTATAATTCACCCCTCCACTTT. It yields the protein CASSSKDRNYNSPLHF.

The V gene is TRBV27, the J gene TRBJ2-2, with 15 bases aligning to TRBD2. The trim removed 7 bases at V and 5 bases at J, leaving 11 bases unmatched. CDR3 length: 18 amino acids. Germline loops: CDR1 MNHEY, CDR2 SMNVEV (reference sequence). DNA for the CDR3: TGTGCCAGCACGGTATGGGGACTAGCGGGGGGAAGGACCGGGGAGCTGTTTTTT. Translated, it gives CASTVWGLAGGRTGELFF.

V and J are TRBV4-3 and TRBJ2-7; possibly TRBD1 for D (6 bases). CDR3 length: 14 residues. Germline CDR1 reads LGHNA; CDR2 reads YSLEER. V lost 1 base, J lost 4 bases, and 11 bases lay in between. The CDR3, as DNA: TGCGCCAGCAGCCAAGTCCCAGGACAGTACGAGCAGTACTTC. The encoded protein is CASSQVPGQYEQYF.

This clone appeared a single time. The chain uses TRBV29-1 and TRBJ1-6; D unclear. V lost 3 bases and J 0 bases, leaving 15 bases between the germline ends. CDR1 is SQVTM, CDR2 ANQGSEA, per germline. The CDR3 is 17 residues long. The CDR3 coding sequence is TGCAGCGTTGATTTTCCTCGACTGAGCTCCTATAATTCACCCCTCCACTTT. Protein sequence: CSVDFPRLSSYNSPLHF.

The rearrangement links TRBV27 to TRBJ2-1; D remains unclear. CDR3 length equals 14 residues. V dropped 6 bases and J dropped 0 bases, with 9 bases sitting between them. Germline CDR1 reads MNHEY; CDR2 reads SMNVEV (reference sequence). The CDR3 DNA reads TGTGCCAGCAGCCCCCTAGACTCCTACAATGAGCAGTTCTTC. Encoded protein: CASSPLDSYNEQFF.

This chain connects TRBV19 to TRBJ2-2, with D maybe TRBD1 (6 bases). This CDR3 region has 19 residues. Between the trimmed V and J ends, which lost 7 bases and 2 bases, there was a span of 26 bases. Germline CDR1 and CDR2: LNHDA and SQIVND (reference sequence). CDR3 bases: TGTGCCAGTACCAAGAACAGTCGGCAGGGGAAAAACAACACCGGGGAGCTGTTTTTT. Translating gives CASTKNSRQGKNNTGELFF. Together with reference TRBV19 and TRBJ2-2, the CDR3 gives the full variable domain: DGGITQSPKYLFRKEGQNVTLSCEQNLNHDAMYWYRQDPGQGLRLIYYSQIVNDFQKGDIAEGYSVSREKKESFPLTVTSAQKNPTAFYLCASTKNSRQGKNNTGELFFGEGSRLTVL.